This record concerns one T cell receptor (beta chain) sequence. Antigen: not known. V was shortened by 0 bases and J by 10 bases, with 11 bases between the two germline ends. There are 13 residues in the CDR3. The germline V gene has CDR1 MGHRA and CDR2 YSYEKL. 5'-RACE, quantitative and with molecular barcodes, yielded the TCR beta libraries. TCRdb re-called the 5' RACE reads through MiXCR, storing one row per CDR3 protein. The data hold just over 350,000 distinct CDR3 sequences, with roughly 22% observed a single time. The record originates from a study of CD8 T cells in ankylosing spondylitis. The study's findings and limits: Matched synovial fluid from ankylosing spondylitis patients was reported to be enriched for disease-linked clones. Clones linked with disease were CD8+ and fairly uncommon in the peripheral blood. A motif of under ten highly homologous TCR beta variants was seen as apparently characteristic of ankylosing spondylitis blood.

The material sequenced was blood, either unsorted or a sorted T cell fraction (not recorded which). The chain is built from TRBV4-1 and TRBJ2-3; D may be TRBD2 (5 bases). The sequence derives from a male donor with ankylosing spondylitis or in good health (not recorded which). In DNA form, the CDR3 reads TGCGCCAGCAGCCAAGATCGGGGTGGCCCGCAGTATTTT. This encodes CASSQDRGGPQYF.